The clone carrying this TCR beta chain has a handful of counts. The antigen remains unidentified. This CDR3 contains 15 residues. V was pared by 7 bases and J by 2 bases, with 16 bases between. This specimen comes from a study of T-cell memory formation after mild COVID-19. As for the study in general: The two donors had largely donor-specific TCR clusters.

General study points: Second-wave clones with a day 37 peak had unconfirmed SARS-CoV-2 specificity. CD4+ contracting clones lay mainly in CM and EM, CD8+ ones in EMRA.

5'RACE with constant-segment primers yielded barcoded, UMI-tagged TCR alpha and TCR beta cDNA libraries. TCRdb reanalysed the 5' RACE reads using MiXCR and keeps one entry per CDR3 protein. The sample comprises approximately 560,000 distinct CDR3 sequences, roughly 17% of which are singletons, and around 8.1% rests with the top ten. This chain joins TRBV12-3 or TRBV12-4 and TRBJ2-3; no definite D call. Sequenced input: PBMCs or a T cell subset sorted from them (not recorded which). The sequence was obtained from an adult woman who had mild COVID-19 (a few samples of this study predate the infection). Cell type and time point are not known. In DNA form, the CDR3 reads TGTGCCAGCACGCCCGGGTTTTTGTCCACAGATACGCAGTATTTT. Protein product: CASTPGFLSTDTQYF.